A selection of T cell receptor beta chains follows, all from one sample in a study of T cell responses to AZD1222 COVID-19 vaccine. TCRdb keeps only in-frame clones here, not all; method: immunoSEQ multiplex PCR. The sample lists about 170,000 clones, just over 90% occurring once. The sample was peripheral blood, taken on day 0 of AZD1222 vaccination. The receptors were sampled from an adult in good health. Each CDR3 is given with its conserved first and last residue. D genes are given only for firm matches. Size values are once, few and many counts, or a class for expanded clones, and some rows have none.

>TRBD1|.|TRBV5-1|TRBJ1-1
CASSLRNRGLLRNTEAFF
TGCGCCAGCAGCTTGAGGAACAGGGGACTACTACGGAACACTGAAGCTTTCTTT
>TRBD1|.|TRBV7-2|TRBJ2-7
CASSLDRGLAYEQYF
TGTGCCAGCAGCTTAGACAGGGGGCTTGCCTACGAGCAGTACTTC
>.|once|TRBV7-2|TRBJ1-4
CASSLAYNEKLFF
TGTGCCAGCAGCTTAGCCTATAATGAAAAACTGTTTTTT
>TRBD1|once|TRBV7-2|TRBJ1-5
CASSFTGGVNQPQHF
TGTGCCAGCAGCTTTACAGGGGGCGTAAATCAGCCCCAGCATTTT
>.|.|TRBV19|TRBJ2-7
CASSTRDFYEQYF
TGTGCCAGTAGTACGAGAGACTTCTACGAGCAGTACTTC
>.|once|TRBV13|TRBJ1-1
CASSLLGEAFF
TGTGCCAGCAGCTTATTGGGCGAAGCTTTCTTT
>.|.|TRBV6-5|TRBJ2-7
CASRTHTRGPYEQYF
TGTGCCAGCAGAACCCACACCCGGGGCCCCTACGAGCAGTACTTC
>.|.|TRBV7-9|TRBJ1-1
CASSLASTLNTEAFF
TGTGCCAGCAGCTTAGCCAGTACCTTGAACACTGAAGCTTTCTTT
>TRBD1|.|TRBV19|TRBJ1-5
CASSPRGDQPQHF
TGTGCCAGTAGTCCCAGGGGGGATCAGCCCCAGCATTTT
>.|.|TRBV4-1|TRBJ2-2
CASSQEGTPYLGELFF
TGCGCCAGCAGCCAGGAAGGGACTCCCTACCTCGGGGAGCTGTTTTTT
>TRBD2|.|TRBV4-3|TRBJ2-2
CASSQGLASTGELFF
TGCGCCAGCAGCCAGGGACTAGCGAGCACCGGGGAGCTGTTTTTT
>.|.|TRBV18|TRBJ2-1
CASSLGGHNEQFF
TGTGCCAGCTCCTTGGGAGGCCACAATGAGCAGTTCTTC
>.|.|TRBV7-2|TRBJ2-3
CASSSDEDTQYF
TGTGCCAGCAGCTCCGATGAAGATACGCAGTATTTT
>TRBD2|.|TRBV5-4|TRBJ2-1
CASSISLAGMQFF
TGTGCCAGCAGCATTTCACTAGCGGGGATGCAGTTCTTC
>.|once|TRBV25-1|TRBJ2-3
CASRVGSASTDTQYF
TGTGCCAGCAGGGTGGGGAGTGCTAGCACAGATACGCAGTATTTT
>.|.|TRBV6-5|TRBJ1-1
CASQQGNTEAFF
TGTGCCAGTCAACAGGGAAACACTGAAGCTTTCTTT
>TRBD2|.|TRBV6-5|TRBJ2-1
CASRPGLARNEQFF
TGTGCCAGCAGGCCGGGACTAGCGCGCAATGAGCAGTTCTTC
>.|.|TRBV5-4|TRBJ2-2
CASSPTGTNTGELFF
TGTGCCAGCAGCCCAACAGGAACGAACACCGGGGAGCTGTTTTTT
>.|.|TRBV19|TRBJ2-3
CASSIGPDTQYF
TGTGCCAGTAGTATAGGGCCAGATACGCAGTATTTT
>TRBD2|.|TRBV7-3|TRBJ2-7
CASRPGGDEQYF
TGTGCCAGCAGACCGGGGGGAGACGAGCAGTACTTC
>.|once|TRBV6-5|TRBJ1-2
CASSYSPAEGYTF
TGTGCCAGCAGTTACTCCCCAGCGGAAGGCTACACCTTC
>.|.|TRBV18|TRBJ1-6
CASSPGQGNYSPLHF
TGTGCCAGCTCACCAGGACAAGGGAACTATTCACCCCTCCACTTT
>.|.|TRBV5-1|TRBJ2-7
CASSRGGQVFPHEQYF
TGCGCCAGCAGCCGGGGGGGACAGGTCTTTCCCCACGAGCAGTACTTC
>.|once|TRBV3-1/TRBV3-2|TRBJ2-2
CASSQPSRGELFF
TGTGCCAGCAGCCAACCTAGTCGGGGGGAGCTGTTTTTT
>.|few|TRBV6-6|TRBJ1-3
CASSYWGGNSGNTIYF
TGTGCCAGCAGTTACTGGGGGGGGAACTCTGGAAACACCATATATTTT
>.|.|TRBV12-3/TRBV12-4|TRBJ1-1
CASRRGGSPEAFF
TGTGCCAGCAGGCGGGGGGGTAGCCCTGAAGCTTTCTTT
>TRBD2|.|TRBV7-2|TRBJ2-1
CASSPLGGGNNEQFF
TGTGCCAGCAGCCCGCTTGGGGGGGGGAACAATGAGCAGTTCTTC
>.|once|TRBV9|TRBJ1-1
CASSVEGNTEAFF
TGTGCCAGCAGCGTAGAGGGGAACACTGAAGCTTTCTTT
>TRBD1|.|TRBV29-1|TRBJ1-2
CSVAQGGGGYTF
TGCAGCGTTGCCCAGGGGGGCGGCGGCTACACCTTC
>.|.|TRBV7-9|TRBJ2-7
CASSQEGNEQYF
TGTGCCAGCAGCCAGGAGGGGAACGAGCAGTACTTC
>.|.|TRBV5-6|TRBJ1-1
CASSLQAYTEAFF
TGTGCCAGCAGCTTGCAGGCCTACACTGAAGCTTTCTTT
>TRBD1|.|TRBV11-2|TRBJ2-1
CASSKTGQGHNNEQFF
TGTGCCAGCAGCAAGACGGGACAGGGGCACAACAATGAGCAGTTCTTC
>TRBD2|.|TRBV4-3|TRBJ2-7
CASYKAGLAGYEQYF
TGCGCCAGCTACAAAGCTGGACTAGCGGGTTACGAGCAGTACTTC
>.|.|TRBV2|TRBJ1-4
CASSAEGGNEKLFF
TGTGCCAGCAGTGCCGAGGGGGGGAATGAAAAACTGTTTTTT
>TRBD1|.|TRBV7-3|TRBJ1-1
CASSSGTGLNTEAFF
TGTGCCAGCAGCTCCGGGACAGGGCTGAACACTGAAGCTTTCTTT
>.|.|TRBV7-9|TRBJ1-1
CASSLEPVPEAFF
TGTGCCAGCAGCTTAGAGCCGGTCCCTGAAGCTTTCTTT
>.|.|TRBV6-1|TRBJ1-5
CASSEATGIYSNQPQHF
TGTGCCAGCAGTGAAGCTACAGGAATCTATAGCAATCAGCCCCAGCATTTT
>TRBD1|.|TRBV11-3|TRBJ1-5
CASNRGRNQPQHF
TGTGCCAGCAATAGGGGGCGGAATCAGCCCCAGCATTTT
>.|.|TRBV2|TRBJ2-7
CASRRGSYEQYF
TGTGCCAGCAGAAGGGGATCCTACGAGCAGTACTTC
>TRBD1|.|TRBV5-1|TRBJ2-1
CASSYDEDRGNNEQFF
TGCGCCAGCAGCTACGATGAGGACAGGGGGAACAATGAGCAGTTCTTC
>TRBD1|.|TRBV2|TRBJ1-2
CARQGALYGYTF
TGTGCCAGACAGGGGGCACTCTATGGCTACACCTTC
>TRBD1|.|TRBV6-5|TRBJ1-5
CASSYSGGASNQPQHF
TGTGCCAGCAGTTACTCAGGGGGCGCAAGCAATCAGCCCCAGCATTTT
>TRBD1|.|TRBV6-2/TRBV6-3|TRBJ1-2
CASSGPGQGLGYTF
TGTGCCAGCAGTGGCCCGGGACAGGGTCTTGGCTACACCTTC
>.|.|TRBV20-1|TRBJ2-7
CSARWIYEQYF
TGCAGTGCTAGATGGATCTACGAGCAGTACTTC
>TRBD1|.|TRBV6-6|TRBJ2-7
CASSNRGLYEQYF
TGTGCCAGCAGTAACAGGGGGTTGTACGAGCAGTACTTC
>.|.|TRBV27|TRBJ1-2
CASSLKGYGYTF
TGTGCCAGCAGCCTAAAGGGGTATGGCTACACCTTC
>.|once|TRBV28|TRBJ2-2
CATSDWAGYTGELFF
TGTGCCACTTCTGACTGGGCGGGGTACACCGGGGAGCTGTTTTTT
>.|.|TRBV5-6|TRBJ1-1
CASSSDTRYAEAFF
TGTGCCAGCAGCTCCGATACACGGTATGCTGAAGCTTTCTTT
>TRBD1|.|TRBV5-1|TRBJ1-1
CASSARTGTGGEAFF
TGCGCCAGCAGCGCACGAACCGGGACAGGGGGTGAAGCTTTCTTT
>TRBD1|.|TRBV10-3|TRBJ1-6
CAISETGGYSPLHF
TGTGCCATCAGTGAAACAGGGGGTTATTCACCCCTCCACTTT
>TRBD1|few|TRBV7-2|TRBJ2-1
CASSLRGPSGYNEQFF
TGTGCCAGCAGCTTAAGGGGGCCCTCGGGCTACAATGAGCAGTTCTTC
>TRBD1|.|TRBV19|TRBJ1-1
CASTLHALDRADTMNTEAFF
TGTGCCAGTACCCTCCACGCGCTCGACAGGGCCGATACCATGAACACTGAAGCTTTCTTT